The 24 T cell receptor beta chains in this list originate from one sample, sequenced in a study of cytomegalovirus exposure and HLA in healthy donors. PCR was performed using 60 Vbeta and 13 Jbeta primers. Clones were read by immunoSEQ multiplex PCR, and TCRdb kept only the in-frame ones, dropping some. The repertoire holds 130,000 or so clones, with approximately 89% as singletons. Sequenced input: PBMCs. These receptors came from a woman under 40 in good health and CMV-seropositive.

The rearrangement uses TRBV19 and TRBJ1-5; D gene unclear. The germline gives CDR1 LNHDA, CDR2 SQIVND (reference sequence). The CDR3 contains 13 residues. Trimming left V 3 bases short and J 4 bases short, with 7 bases between. As DNA, the CDR3 is TGTGCCAGTAGTATGGGAGGAAATCAGCCCCAGCATTTT. This sequence encodes CASSMGGNQPQHF.

The rearrangement joins TRBV29-1 to TRBJ2-6, with D perhaps TRBD1 (6 bases). This CDR3 has 15 residues. V shed 7 bases and J shed 0 bases, with 13 bases lying between them. The germline V gene encodes CDR1 SQVTM and CDR2 ANQGSEA. CDR3 DNA: TGCAGCGCCAGGGACACCCCCTCTGGGGCCAACGTCCTGACTTTC. Protein: CSARDTPSGANVLTF.

J is TRBJ2-5 and V is TRBV15; 8 bases are a match to TRBD2. The tail of the sequence fits TRBJ2-7 better, so the J call may be wrong. The length of the CDR3 is 14 residues. Germline CDR1 is LNHNV and CDR2 is YYDKDF (reference sequence). The CDR3 here is CATSSGLAPYEQYF. DNA of the CDR3: TGTGCCACCAGCAGCGGACTAGCTCCCTACGAGCAGTACTTC.

The rearrangement links TRBV6-1 to TRBJ1-1; 8 bases agree with TRBD1. CDR1 MNHNS and CDR2 SASEGT come from the germline V gene. V dropped 3 bases and J dropped 5; count of bases not matched to a gene: 2. This CDR3 has 13 amino acids. The CDR3 spells CASSDRQGTEAFF. The CDR3 nucleotides read TGTGCCAGCAGTGACCGACAGGGGACTGAAGCTTTCTTT.

The chain uses TRBV13 and TRBJ2-3, with 13 nucleotides matching TRBD2. The J segment lost 1 base and the V segment lost 2 bases, leaving 6 bases of the junction unmatched. Germline V gene data show CDR1 as PRHDT and CDR2 as FYEKMQ (reference sequence). The CDR3 length is 18 residues. The CDR3 DNA reads TGTGCCAGCAGCTTAAGTCGACTAGCGGGGGGCCGCACAGATACGCAGTATTTT. It yields the protein CASSLSRLAGGRTDTQYF.

The rearrangement joins TRBV9 to TRBJ1-1; TRBD1 might be the D (6 bases). CDR1 is SGDLS, CDR2 YYNGEE, per germline. The CDR3 runs 13 residues. With 3 bases removed from V and 11 bases from J, the gap between germline ends came to 17 bases. The DNA of the CDR3 is TGTGCCAGCAGCGATTGGCAGGGGATGAGGGCTTTCTTT. Its protein product is CASSDWQGMRAFF.

The chain uses TRBV7-8 and TRBJ2-1; TRBD2 agrees at 8 bases. V lost 5 bases to trimming and J lost 0 bases; unmatched junction nucleotides: 6. The length of the CDR3 is 16 residues. Germline loops: CDR1 SGHVS, CDR2 FQNEAQ. The CDR3 loop is CASSGAGTSSYNEQFF. In DNA, the CDR3 is TGTGCCAGCAGCGGAGCCGGGACTAGCTCCTACAATGAGCAGTTCTTC. Full variable domain (missing parts from reference TRBV7-8 and TRBJ2-1): GAGVSQSPRYKVAKRGQDVALRCDPISGHVSLFWYQQALGQGPEFLTYFQNEAQLDKSGLPSDRFFAERPEGSVSTLKIQRTQQEDSAVYLCASSGAGTSSYNEQFFGPGTRLTVL.

The chain has TRBV11-2 and TRBJ2-7; maybe TRBD2 (6 bases). Trimming pared 5 bases from V and 2 bases from J, leaving 16 bases between. This CDR3 is 15 amino acids long. Germline lookup yields CDR1 SGHAT and CDR2 FQNNGV. The DNA of the CDR3 is TGTGCCAGCAGCCCTCCGGGACTCCAGACCTACGAGCAGTACTTC. Its translation is CASSPPGLQTYEQYF.

The V gene is TRBV30, the J gene TRBJ2-7; D is undetermined. CDR1 GTSNPN and CDR2 SVGIG come from the germline V gene (reference sequence). The CDR3 loop spans 15 amino acids. V was cut by 1 base and J by 3 bases, with 16 bases left in between. The CDR3, as DNA: TGTGCCTGGAGTGGCTTGGAATGGAACAGCTACGAGCAGTACTTC. The encoded protein is CAWSGLEWNSYEQYF.

This clone has a single count. The rearrangement joins TRBV5-4 to TRBJ2-3; unclear D gene. V gave up 1 base and J gave up 4 bases, with 7 bases separating them. Germline V gene sequence: CDR1 SGHNT, CDR2 YYREEE (reference sequence). The CDR3 loop spans 13 amino acids. The CDR3 protein is CASSLFLADTQYF. As DNA, the CDR3 is TGTGCCAGCAGCTTGTTTCTAGCAGATACGCAGTATTTT.

This chain links TRBV19 with TRBJ1-6; 9 bases are shared with TRBD1. Germline V gives CDR1 LNHDA, CDR2 SQIVND (reference sequence). This CDR3 region has 13 residues. V lost 6 bases, J lost 7 bases, and 1 base stayed unmatched. In DNA form, the CDR3 reads TGTGCCAGTAGCGGACAGGGGAATTCACCCCTCCACTTT. As protein: CASSGQGNSPLHF.

This clone was counted only a few times. This chain joins TRBV4-1 and TRBJ2-7, with a weak D call TRBD2 (7 bases). The germline V gene has CDR1 MGHRA and CDR2 YSYEKL. The CDR3 spans 15 residues. Trimming took 5 bases from V and 2 from J, leaving 16 bases between them. CDR3 residues: CASSWGGEAAYEQYF. The CDR3 DNA reads as TGCGCCAGCAGCTGGGGGGGCGAAGCGGCCTACGAGCAGTACTTC.

This clone has just a few counts. The rearrangement uses TRBV28 and TRBJ1-4; perhaps TRBD1 as D (5 bases). CDR1 is MDHEN, CDR2 SYDVKM, per germline. This CDR3 is built from 15 residues. The V and J ends lost 6 bases and 0 bases respectively, with 11 bases between them. The CDR3 DNA is TGTGCCAGCAGCCTGACAGCTGCAACTAATGAAAAACTGTTTTTT. Its protein is CASSLTAATNEKLFF.

With regard to this clone: Other DNA sequences in the same sample also yield this CDR3. The V gene is TRBV10-3, the J gene TRBJ2-3; TRBD2 might be the D (5 bases). CDR3 length: 13 amino acids. V was shortened by 8 bases and J by 0 bases, with 9 bases between the two germline ends. CDR1 and CDR2 (germline): ENHRY, SYGVKD. CDR3 protein: CAIGGGSTDTQYF. The DNA of the CDR3 is TGTGCCATCGGTGGCGGGAGCACAGATACGCAGTATTTT.

The genes are TRBV6-5 and TRBJ1-5; D not resolved. The CDR3 totals 15 residues. Germline V gene sequence: CDR1 MNHEY, CDR2 SVGAGI. V gave up 0 bases and J gave up 0 bases, with 6 bases separating them. The CDR3 protein is CASSYSFRSNQPQHF. CDR3 coding DNA: TGTGCCAGCAGTTACTCGTTCCGTAGCAATCAGCCCCAGCATTTT.

The chain is built from TRBV5-8 and TRBJ2-7; tentatively, D is TRBD2 (7 bases). The CDR3 length is 16 residues. Trimming stripped 0 bases from V and 3 bases from J, with 16 bases between. The germline gives CDR1 SGHTS, CDR2 YDEGEE. The CDR3 region is CASSLVGGLVNYEQYF. CDR3 nucleotides: TGTGCCAGCAGCTTGGTGGGGGGGCTGGTTAACTACGAGCAGTACTTC.

This rearrangement joins TRBV7-9 to TRBJ2-2; 8 bases map to TRBD1. V gave up 5 bases and J gave up 1 base; unmatched junction bases: 6. The germline V gene encodes CDR1 SEHNR and CDR2 FQNEAQ (reference sequence). The CDR3 has 16 amino acids. CDR3 bases: TGTGCCAGCAGCCAAGGACAGGGCGGGAACACCGGGGAGCTGTTTTTT. The encoded protein is CASSQGQGGNTGELFF.

The genes are TRBV5-1 and TRBJ2-1; 9 nucleotides line up with TRBD1. This CDR3 is 16 amino acids long. The V segment lost 4 bases and the J segment 7 bases; nucleotides outside the gene matches: 12. Looked up from germline, CDR1 is SGHRS and CDR2 is YFSETQ. Here the CDR3 DNA reads TGCGCCAGCAGCCTCCGACAGGGGGTAGTTTCGAATGAGCAGTTCTTC. Translating it yields CASSLRQGVVSNEQFF.

V usage is TRBV27 and J usage is TRBJ2-7; the match to TRBD2 covers 12 bases. Germline assignment: CDR1 MNHEY and CDR2 SMNVEV (reference sequence). This CDR3 has 17 amino acids. The J segment lost 6 bases and the V segment lost 5 bases, leaving 14 bases of the junction unmatched. The CDR3 here is CASSLFPLTSGSPEQYF. The CDR3 DNA sequence: TGTGCCAGCAGTCTATTCCCTCTGACTAGCGGGAGCCCCGAGCAGTACTTC.

This chain connects TRBV23-1 to TRBJ1-3, with TRBD1 identical over 7 bases. TRBV23-1 is annotated as an ORF whose role is uncertain. The junction had 16 bases not matched to a gene; V was cut back by 0 bases and J by 8 bases. The CDR3 runs 18 residues. The CDR3 here is CASSQSRGGQYRSDTIYF. CDR3 bases: TGCGCCAGCAGTCAATCGCGGGGGGGACAGTACCGATCGGACACCATATATTTT.

The chain employs TRBV5-4 and TRBJ1-2, with a possible D match to TRBD1 (5 bases). CDR1 is SGHNT and CDR2 is YYREEE in the germline V gene (reference sequence). Between the trimmed V and J ends, which lost 6 bases and 3 bases, there was a span of 12 bases. This CDR3 has 13 amino acids. CDR3 nucleotide sequence: TGTGCCAGCACCCCGACAGAACACTATGGCTACACCTTC. It encodes CASTPTEHYGYTF. Full variable domain (outside the CDR3, taken from reference TRBV5-4 and TRBJ1-2): ETGVTQSPTHLIKTRGQQVTLRCSSQSGHNTVSWYQQALGQGPQFIFQYYREEENGRGNFPPRFSGLQFPNYSSELNVNALELDDSALYLCASTPTEHYGYTFGSGTRLTVV.

The genes are TRBV7-3 and TRBJ2-1, with 7 bases lining up with TRBD2. After removal of 4 bases from V and 6 bases from J, the junction contained 15 bases not matched to a gene. CDR3 size: 17 residues. The germline V gene has CDR1 SGHTA and CDR2 FQGTGA. Here the CDR3 reads CASSSPPHYGRSNEQFF. CDR3 nucleotides: TGTGCCAGCAGCTCCCCCCCGCACTACGGGAGGAGCAATGAGCAGTTCTTC.

The chain carries TRBV6-1 and TRBJ2-2, with 8 nucleotides matching TRBD2. The germline V gene encodes CDR1 MNHNS and CDR2 SASEGT. The CDR3 totals 16 residues. The V gene end was trimmed by 2 bases and the J gene end by 4 bases; junction bases not matched to a gene: 6. The CDR3 reads CASSETAGEGTGELFF. The CDR3 DNA follows: TGTGCCAGCAGTGAAACAGCGGGAGAGGGCACCGGGGAGCTGTTTTTT.

The genes are TRBV10-3 and TRBJ2-7; 7 positions agree with TRBD2. This CDR3 is 14 amino acids long. Germline V gene lookup returns CDR1 ENHRY and CDR2 SYGVKD. Losses at the gene ends were 5 bases for V and 3 bases for J; bases not matched to a gene: 7. Written as DNA, the CDR3 is TGTGCCATCAGTAGCCGGGACTATATCTACGAGCAGTACTTC. Translated: CAISSRDYIYEQYF.